These 29 T cell receptor beta chains came from one sample sequenced in a study of T-cell memory formation after mild COVID-19. Each CDR3 protein is one row after TCRdb ran MiXCR on the 5' RACE reads. The table lists roughly 410,000 distinct CDR3 sequences, more than 20% of them singletons. Sequencing was carried out using PBMCs or a T cell subset sorted from them (not recorded which). Source of these receptors: an adult woman who had mild COVID-19 (a few samples of this study predate the infection). Cell type and time point are not known.

The gene calls are TRBV7-2 and TRBJ1-2, with 9 bases matching TRBD1. Unmatched junction bases numbered 7, after V lost 5 bases and J lost 6 bases. The V gene's germline CDR1 is SGHTA and CDR2 FQGNSA. CDR3 length: 14 residues. The CDR3 DNA reads TGTGCCAGCAGCACACAACAGGGGGCCAATGGCTACACCTTC. Its translation is CASSTQQGANGYTF.

The sample holds many counts of this clonotype. The chain combines TRBV15 with TRBJ1-6; 10 bases are shared with TRBD1. The CDR3 loop spans 15 amino acids. Germline V lookup: CDR1 LNHNV, CDR2 YYDKDF (reference sequence). With 5 bases clipped from V and 10 bases from J, the junction kept 8 bases outside the gene matches. In DNA, the CDR3 is TGTGCCACCAGCGGAGCCGGGACAGGGGAATCACCCCTCCACTTT. Translating gives CATSGAGTGESPLHF.

The chain uses TRBV24-1 and TRBJ1-1; TRBD1 is a possible D gene (6 bases). The length of the CDR3 is 15 residues. Germline V lookup: CDR1 KGHDR, CDR2 SFDVKD. V lost 4 bases and J 5 bases, leaving 16 bases between the germline ends. CDR3 in amino acids: CATSDRTGSRTEAFF. The CDR3 coding sequence is TGTGCCACCAGTGACCGTACAGGGAGTCGGACTGAAGCTTTCTTT.

V is TRBV30 and J is TRBJ1-5, with TRBD1 matching over 8 bases. This CDR3 has 14 residues. Germline lookup yields CDR1 GTSNPN and CDR2 SVGIG (reference sequence). With 2 bases clipped from V and 6 bases from J, the junction kept 6 bases outside the gene matches. The CDR3 reads CAWSRTGIGQPQHF. The CDR3 nucleotides are TGTGCCTGGAGTCGGACAGGGATCGGTCAGCCCCAGCATTTT.

The chain recombines TRBV7-6 with TRBJ2-3; D might be TRBD2 (5 bases). The length of the CDR3 is 14 residues. The germline V and J ends were trimmed by 1 base and 4 bases, with 9 bases remaining between them. Per germline, CDR1 SGHVS and CDR2 FNYEAQ. The CDR3 is CASSLVRDADTQYF. CDR3 DNA: TGTGCCAGCAGCTTAGTCCGGGATGCAGATACGCAGTATTTT. The complete variable domain, with remaining parts taken from reference TRBV7-6 and TRBJ2-3, reads GAGVSQSPRYKVTKRGQDVALRCDPISGHVSLYWYRQALGQGPEFLTYFNYEAQQDKSGLPNDRFSAERPEGSISTLTIQRTEQRDSAMYRCASSLVRDADTQYFGPGTRLTVL.

This clonotype was detected a few times. The chain employs TRBV7-9 and TRBJ1-2; 7 bases are a match to TRBD1. Per the germline V gene, CDR1 is SEHNR and CDR2 is FQNEAQ (reference sequence). V lost 5 bases, J lost 5 bases, and 5 bases stayed unmatched. CDR3 length equals 13 residues. CDR3 loop: CASSPDRQYGYTF. CDR3 coding DNA: TGTGCCAGCAGCCCGGACAGGCAATATGGCTACACCTTC.

The chain combines TRBV6-1 with TRBJ1-5, with D possibly being TRBD1 (6 bases). The V end lost 5 bases, the J end lost 2 bases, and 19 bases lay between the germline ends. The length of the CDR3 is 17 residues. Per the germline V gene, CDR1 is MNHNS and CDR2 is SASEGT. The CDR3: CASSRRRDTAGNQPQHF. The CDR3 DNA reads TGTGCCAGCAGTCGTAGAAGGGACACCGCCGGCAATCAGCCCCAGCATTTT.

CDR3 protein: CAISRDQETQYF. The CDR3 bases are TGTGCCATCAGCCGTGACCAAGAGACCCAGTACTTC. This chain links TRBV10-3 with TRBJ2-5; D is undetermined. The CDR3 spans 12 residues. V dropped 6 bases and J dropped 0 bases, with 5 bases sitting between them. CDR1 and CDR2 from the germline V gene are ENHRY and SYGVKD.

The CDR3 DNA reads as TGCGCCAGCAGCTCGGGACAGGGGGCGGCAGATACGCAGTATTTT. Protein product: CASSSGQGAADTQYF. This chain links TRBV5-1 with TRBJ2-3; 12 bases align to TRBD1. Germline loops: CDR1 SGHRS, CDR2 YFSETQ. V lost 3 bases and J lost 4; bases outside the gene matches: 3. This CDR3 is built from 15 residues.

This clonotype was seen more than once but under ten times. The chain carries TRBV7-6 and TRBJ2-2, with D unresolved. Germline CDR1 and CDR2: SGHVS and FNYEAQ. The CDR3 is 13 amino acids. V dropped 5 bases and J dropped 6 bases, with 10 bases sitting between them. The CDR3: CASSAPTAGELFF. CDR3 bases: TGTGCCAGCAGCGCTCCCACGGCCGGGGAGCTGTTTTTT.

This clonotype was observed a handful of times. The chain has TRBV12-3 or TRBV12-4 and TRBJ2-7, with TRBD1 matching 10 bases. The CDR3 extends over 15 amino acids. V shed 4 bases, J shed 6 bases, and the junction held 9 bases outside the gene matches. CDR3 protein: CASSSRDRGFLEQYF. In DNA form, the CDR3 reads TGTGCCAGCAGTTCTCGGGACAGGGGCTTTCTCGAGCAGTACTTC.

This clonotype was found many times. The gene calls are TRBV7-9 and TRBJ2-5; unclear D gene. Trimming stripped 6 bases from V and 1 base from J, with 12 bases between. This CDR3 spans 14 amino acids. Germline V CDR1 and CDR2: SEHNR, FQNEAQ (reference sequence). CDR3 in DNA: TGTGCCAGCAGGTTGTCGGCTTCCCAAGAGACCCAGTACTTC. As protein: CASRLSASQETQYF. Filled out from reference TRBV7-9 and TRBJ2-5, the complete variable domain reads DTGVSQNPRHKITKRGQNVTFRCDPISEHNRLYWYRQTLGQGPEFLTYFQNEAQLEKSRLLSDRFSAERPKGSFSTLEIQRTEQGDSAMYLCASRLSASQETQYFGPGTRLLVL.

This chain uses TRBV4-1 with TRBJ2-3; D is uncertain. V was clipped by 1 base and J by 6 bases, with 11 bases between them. Germline CDR1 is MGHRA and CDR2 is YSYEKL. The CDR3 is 14 amino acids. The CDR3 protein is CASSQVGMMDTQYF. The CDR3 DNA reads as TGCGCCAGCAGCCAAGTGGGAATGATGGATACGCAGTATTTT.

The CDR3 nucleotides read TGTGCCAGCTCCCTTATTGACAGGAACACTGAAGCTTTCTTT. It is translated as CASSLIDRNTEAFF. The rearrangement uses TRBV18 and TRBJ1-1; maybe TRBD1 (5 bases). Trimming took 6 bases from V and 1 from J, leaving 12 bases between them. The CDR3 is made up of 14 amino acids. From germline, CDR1 is KGHSH and CDR2 LQKENI.

This clonotype came up a few times. The rearrangement joins TRBV21-1 to TRBJ2-7; whether TRBD1, the table's D call, matches the DNA was not checked. TRBV21-1 is a documented pseudogene. This CDR3 is 13 amino acids long. The CDR3 DNA sequence: TGTGCCAGCAGCAAGACAGGACGCTACGAGCAGTACTTC. Translated, it gives CASSKTGRYEQYF.

This clonotype has only a few counts. The chain employs TRBV5-1 and TRBJ2-1; D is unclear. V lost 4 bases and J 2 bases, leaving 16 bases between the germline ends. The CDR3 extends over 16 amino acids. Germline CDR1 is SGHRS and CDR2 is YFSETQ. CDR3 in amino acids: CASSPLAQPTYNEQFF. The CDR3 DNA sequence: TGCGCCAGCAGCCCCCTGGCCCAGCCGACCTACAATGAGCAGTTCTTC.

There are many counts of this clonotype. The rearrangement links TRBV18 to TRBJ2-5, with D maybe TRBD2 (6 bases). Germline V gives CDR1 KGHSH, CDR2 LQKENI. The CDR3 contains 12 residues. Trimming pared 10 bases from V and 3 bases from J, leaving 12 bases between. CDR3 sequence reads: CATLGGKETQYF. In DNA, the CDR3 is TGTGCCACCCTAGGAGGGAAAGAGACCCAGTACTTC.

The chain uses TRBV7-9 and TRBJ1-2, with D unclear. The CDR3 is 14 residues long. The ends were cut back, 5 bases at V and 1 base at J, with 11 bases in the middle. Germline V CDR1 and CDR2: SEHNR, FQNEAQ (reference sequence). CDR3 protein: CASSHSIFNYGYTF. CDR3 in DNA: TGTGCCAGCAGCCACAGCATTTTTAACTATGGCTACACCTTC. Variable domain in full (rest from reference TRBV7-9 and TRBJ1-2): DTGVSQNPRHKITKRGQNVTFRCDPISEHNRLYWYRQTLGQGPEFLTYFQNEAQLEKSRLLSDRFSAERPKGSFSTLEIQRTEQGDSAMYLCASSHSIFNYGYTFGSGTRLTVV.

The chain combines TRBV15 with TRBJ2-1; 7 bases align to TRBD1. After removal of 5 bases from V and 4 bases from J, the junction contained 8 bases not matched to a gene. Germline lookup yields CDR1 LNHNV and CDR2 YYDKDF (reference sequence). The CDR3 is 15 residues long. CDR3 nucleotide sequence: TGTGCCACCAGCGAGAGGACAGGAGAATACAATGAGCAGTTCTTC. It specifies CATSERTGEYNEQFF.

In its sample, this clonotype was seen a few times. This chain's CDR3 is CASSYSGTGSSYEQYF. Here the CDR3 DNA reads TGTGCCAGCAGTTACTCGGGGACAGGCAGCTCCTACGAGCAGTACTTC. This chain links TRBV6-5 with TRBJ2-7; TRBD1 matches at 8 bases. The ends lost 0 bases at V and 0 bases at J; junction bases unmatched: 4. Germline lookup yields CDR1 MNHEY and CDR2 SVGAGI. This CDR3 has 16 residues.

This clonotype was recorded a few times. The chain has TRBV5-4 and TRBJ2-2; the D call may be TRBD1 or TRBD2 (6 bases each). Trimming cost V 2 bases and J 7 bases, with 12 bases left between them. From germline, CDR1 is SGHNT and CDR2 YYREEE (reference sequence). The CDR3 contains 14 residues. This CDR3 reads CASSFPGAGGELFF. The CDR3 nucleotides are TGTGCCAGCAGCTTTCCGGGGGCCGGCGGGGAGCTGTTTTTT.

The sample holds a few counts of this clonotype. V is TRBV5-1 and J is TRBJ2-1, with TRBD1 matching 8 bases. The CDR3 spans 15 residues. Germline CDR1 SGHRS, CDR2 YFSETQ. The J segment lost 4 bases and the V segment lost 4 bases, leaving 7 bases of the junction unmatched. CDR3 sequence: CASSGDRTLYNEQFF. CDR3 coding DNA: TGCGCCAGCAGCGGGGACAGGACCCTTTACAATGAGCAGTTCTTC.

This clonotype was counted at least ten times. The chain links TRBV5-1 to TRBJ2-7; 8 bases are a match to TRBD1. Germline CDR1 is SGHRS and CDR2 is YFSETQ. The CDR3 sequence is 15 residues long. The V segment lost 4 bases and the J segment 2 bases; nucleotides outside the gene matches: 8. The CDR3 spells CASSASGQAAYEQYF. CDR3 in DNA: TGCGCCAGCAGCGCCTCGGGACAGGCCGCCTACGAGCAGTACTTC. Supplemented by reference TRBV5-1 and TRBJ2-7, the full variable domain reads KAGVTQTPRYLIKTRGQQVTLSCSPISGHRSVSWYQQTPGQGLQFLFEYFSETQRNKGNFPGRFSGRQFSNSRSEMNVSTLELGDSALYLCASSASGQAAYEQYFGPGTRLTVT.

This clonotype was detected only a few times. The rearrangement links TRBV10-3 to TRBJ2-7, with D perhaps matching TRBD2 (5 bases). CDR3 length: 11 residues. Trimming took 3 bases from V and 7 from J, leaving 7 bases between them. Per the germline V gene, CDR1 is ENHRY and CDR2 is SYGVKD. CDR3 nucleotides: TGTGCCATCAGTGACACGGGAGAGCAGTACTTC. Its protein is CAISDTGEQYF.

This clonotype was seen a handful of times. J is TRBJ2-7 and V is TRBV3-1, with TRBD2 as a possible D gene (5 bases). Germline assignment: CDR1 LGHDT and CDR2 YNNKEL (reference sequence). V gave up 0 bases and J gave up 0 bases, with 9 bases separating them. The CDR3 contains 15 residues. CDR3: CASSQDLRDSYEQYF. CDR3 DNA: TGTGCCAGCAGCCAAGACCTCCGGGACTCCTACGAGCAGTACTTC.

The chain employs TRBV25-1 and TRBJ2-1, with 9 bases that match TRBD2. J gave up 2 bases and V 1 base, and 3 bases lay outside the gene matches. This CDR3 is built from 16 residues. Germline V gives CDR1 MGHDK, CDR2 SYGVNS. The CDR3 loop reads CASSESVAGAYNEQFF. Here the CDR3 DNA reads TGTGCCAGCAGTGAATCAGTAGCGGGAGCCTACAATGAGCAGTTCTTC.

This chain uses TRBV6-5 with TRBJ1-4; D gene uncertain. The CDR3 spans 15 residues. The V gene lost 6 bases and the J gene lost 0 bases, with 11 bases spanning the gap. The V gene's germline CDR1 is MNHEY and CDR2 SVGAGI. Here the CDR3 reads CASSSDRATNEKLFF. DNA of the CDR3: TGTGCCAGCAGCTCAGACCGTGCAACTAATGAAAAACTGTTTTTT.

The chain uses TRBV5-1 and TRBJ2-1; 8 bases match TRBD2. CDR3 length: 15 residues. J gave up 10 bases and V 1 base, and 10 bases lay outside the gene matches. Germline values: CDR1 SGHRS, CDR2 YFSETQ. Here the CDR3 reads CASSLRGGPGDEQFF. CDR3 in DNA: TGCGCCAGCAGCTTGCGGGGGGGCCCTGGGGACGAGCAGTTCTTC.

In its sample, this clonotype was seen a few times. The gene calls are TRBV10-3 and TRBJ2-7; 7 bases match TRBD2. V shed 8 bases and J 0 bases; nucleotides not matched to a gene: 4. The V gene's germline CDR1 is ENHRY and CDR2 SYGVKD. There are 13 residues in the CDR3. The CDR3 DNA reads TGTGCCATCGGAAGCGGGGCCTCCTACGAGCAGTACTTC. Translating gives CAIGSGASYEQYF.